The clone carrying this TCR beta chain appeared many times. Its antigen remains unknown. The CDR3 is 14 amino acids. Germline-derived CDR1 and CDR2 are SGHRS and YFSETQ. J lost 4 bases, V lost 5 bases, and 6 bases had no gene match. The data were taken from a study of T-cell memory formation after mild COVID-19. Whole-study context: Clusters were largely donor specific.

TCRdb redid the calling of the 5' RACE reads with MiXCR, one entry per CDR3 protein. The sample carries 140,000 to 150,000 distinct CDR3 sequences, over 6% recorded once. Regarding the study as a whole: The study found contracting CD4+ clones mainly in CM and EM and contracting CD8+ clones in EMRA.

The gene calls are TRBV5-1 and TRBJ1-3; TRBD1 agrees at 7 bases. This sequence was found in an adult woman who had mild COVID-19 (a few samples of this study predate the infection). Cell type and time point are not known. The material sequenced was PBMCs or a T cell subset sorted from them (not recorded which). The CDR3: CASRRGQEGNTIYF. The CDR3 nucleotides read TGCGCCAGCAGAAGAGGACAGGAGGGAAACACCATATATTTT.